This T cell receptor beta chain was sequenced for a study of T cell repertoires in cytomegalovirus infection. About the study: Selected CMV epitopes included recently identified HLA-C-restricted ones as well as well-studied HLA-B-restricted ones. Public TCR beta signatures marked donors with CMV infection and the matching HLA.

Overall study results and limits: What dominated the ex vivo response were HLA-C-restricted CMV-specific TCR beta clonotypes. CMV carriers having the relevant HLA were flagged by cumulative public TCR beta family frequency.

The CDR3 spans 17 residues. V gave up 4 bases and J gave up 2 bases; unmatched junction bases: 11. Germline V gene data show CDR1 as LGHNA and CDR2 as YSLEER. TCRdb processed the reads anew with MiXCR; each CDR3 protein has one entry. This table holds roughly 920,000 distinct CDR3 sequences, 25% to 40% found once. This clonotype was seen only a few times. Its antigen is currently unknown. The material sequenced was cultured CD8+ T cells from PBMCs, taken from culture after CMV antigen stimulation. The TCR sequence derives from a human donor in good health (CMV status not recorded). Some clones in this sample may be carry-over from other donors' samples. V gene TRBV4-3 combines with J gene TRBJ2-1, with 7 bases lining up with TRBD1. The CDR3 DNA is TGCGCCAGCAGCCCGACCTGGGGGACAGCAACCTACAATGAGCAGTTCTTC. Protein product: CASSPTWGTATYNEQFF.